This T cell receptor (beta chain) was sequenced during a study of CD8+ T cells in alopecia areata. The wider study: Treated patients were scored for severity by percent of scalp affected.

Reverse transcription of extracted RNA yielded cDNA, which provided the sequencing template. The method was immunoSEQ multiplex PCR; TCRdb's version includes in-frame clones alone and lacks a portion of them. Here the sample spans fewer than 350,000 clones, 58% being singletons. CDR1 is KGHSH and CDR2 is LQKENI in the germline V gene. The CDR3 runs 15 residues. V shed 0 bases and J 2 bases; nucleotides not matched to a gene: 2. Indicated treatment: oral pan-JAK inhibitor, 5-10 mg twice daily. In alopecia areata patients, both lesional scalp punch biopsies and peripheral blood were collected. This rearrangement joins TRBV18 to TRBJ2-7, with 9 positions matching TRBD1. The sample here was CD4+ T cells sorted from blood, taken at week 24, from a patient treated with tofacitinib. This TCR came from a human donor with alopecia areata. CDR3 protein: CASSPPGTGPYEQYF. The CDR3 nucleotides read TGTGCCAGCTCACCACCGGGGACAGGGCCCTACGAGCAGTACTTC.